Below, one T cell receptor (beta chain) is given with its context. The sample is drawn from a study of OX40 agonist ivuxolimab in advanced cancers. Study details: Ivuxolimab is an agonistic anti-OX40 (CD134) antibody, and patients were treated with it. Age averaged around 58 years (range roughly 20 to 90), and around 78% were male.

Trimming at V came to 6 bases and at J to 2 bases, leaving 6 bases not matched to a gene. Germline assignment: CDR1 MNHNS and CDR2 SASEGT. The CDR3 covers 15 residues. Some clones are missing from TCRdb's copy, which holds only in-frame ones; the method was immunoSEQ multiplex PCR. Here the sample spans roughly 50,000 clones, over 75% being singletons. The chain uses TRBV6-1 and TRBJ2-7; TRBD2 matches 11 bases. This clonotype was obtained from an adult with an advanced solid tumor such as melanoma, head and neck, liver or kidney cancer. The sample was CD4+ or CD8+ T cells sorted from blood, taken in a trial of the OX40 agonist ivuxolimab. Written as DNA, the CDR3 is TGTGCCAGCAGGGGGACTAGCGGTGCGCCCTACGAGCAGTACTTC. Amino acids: CASRGTSGAPYEQYF.